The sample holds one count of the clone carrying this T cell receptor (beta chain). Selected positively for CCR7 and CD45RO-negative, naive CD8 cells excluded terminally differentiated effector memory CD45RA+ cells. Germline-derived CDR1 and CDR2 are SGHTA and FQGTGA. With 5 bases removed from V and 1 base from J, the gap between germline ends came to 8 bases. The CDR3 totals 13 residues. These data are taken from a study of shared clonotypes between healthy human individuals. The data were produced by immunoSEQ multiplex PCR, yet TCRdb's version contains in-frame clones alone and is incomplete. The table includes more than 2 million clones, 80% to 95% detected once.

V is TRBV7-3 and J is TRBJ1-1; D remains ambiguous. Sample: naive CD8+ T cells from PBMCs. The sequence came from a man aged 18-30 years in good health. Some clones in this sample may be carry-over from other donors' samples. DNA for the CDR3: TGTGCCAGCAGCCTACACAGGAACACTGAAGCTTTCTTT. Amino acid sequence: CASSLHRNTEAFF.